The 22 T cell receptor beta chains below were found in one sample sequenced in a study of control samples from healthy donors and cancer patients. Profiling relied on immunoSEQ multiplex PCR, and the TCRdb table lists in-frame clones only, not all of them. The sample includes some 87,000 clones, 84% seen only once; the top ten take roughly 11%. The sample was PBMCs. All receptors derive from a man aged 55-75 years with head and neck cancer.

The rearrangement uses TRBV25-1 and TRBJ2-7, with TRBD1 matching 8 bases. The CDR3 is made up of 14 amino acids. The trim removed 8 bases at V and 1 base at J, leaving 7 bases unmatched. Germline lookup yields CDR1 MGHDK and CDR2 SYGVNS. CDR3 in DNA: TGTGCCAGCTCCAGACAGGGGCCTTCCTACGAGCAGTACTTC. Encoded protein: CASSRQGPSYEQYF.

V and J are TRBV28 and TRBJ2-2; 7 bases align to TRBD1. Unmatched junction bases numbered 4, after V lost 6 bases and J lost 3 bases. Germline V lookup: CDR1 MDHEN, CDR2 SYDVKM. CDR3 length equals 14 residues. Written as DNA, the CDR3 is TGTGCCAGCAGCTCAGGACAGGACACCGGGGAGCTGTTTTTT. This codes for CASSSGQDTGELFF. Combining the CDR3 with reference TRBV28 and TRBJ2-2 gives the whole variable domain DVKVTQSSRYLVKRTGEKVFLECVQDMDHENMFWYRQDPGLGLRLIYFSYDVKMKEKGDIPEGYSVSREKKERFSLILESASTNQTSMYLCASSSGQDTGELFFGEGSRLTVL.

The chain carries TRBV7-9 and TRBJ2-7; 10 bases map to TRBD2. CDR3 size: 15 residues. Losses at the gene ends were 5 bases for V and 4 bases for J; bases not matched to a gene: 8. Germline CDR1 reads SEHNR; CDR2 reads FQNEAQ (reference sequence). The CDR3 DNA reads TGTGCCAGCAGCCCCCGGACTAGCGGATCTTACGAGCAGTACTTC. It specifies CASSPRTSGSYEQYF.

The chain uses TRBV7-6 and TRBJ2-1; TRBD2 agrees at 7 bases. This CDR3 is 16 amino acids long. CDR1 is SGHVS and CDR2 is FNYEAQ in the germline V gene. V dropped 2 bases and J dropped 2; count of bases not matched to a gene: 6. CDR3 sequence reads: CASSLTGGSTYNEQFF. The CDR3 nucleotides read TGTGCCAGCAGCTTAACGGGAGGCTCTACCTACAATGAGCAGTTCTTC.

V usage is TRBV5-1 and J usage is TRBJ1-1; 9 nucleotides agree with TRBD1. The CDR3 length is 14 residues. Germline lookup yields CDR1 SGHRS and CDR2 YFSETQ. V trimming: 4 bases; J trimming: 2 bases; junction bases outside the gene matches: 3. The CDR3 DNA is TGCGCCAGCAGCCGGGGACAGGGAAACACTGAAGCTTTCTTT. This translates into CASSRGQGNTEAFF.

V and J are TRBV5-1 and TRBJ2-7, with 9 bases matching TRBD2. V shed 0 bases, J shed 3 bases, and the junction held 4 bases outside the gene matches. Per the germline V gene, CDR1 is SGHRS and CDR2 is YFSETQ. The CDR3 extends over 15 amino acids. This CDR3 reads CASSLGLAVDYEQYF. Written as DNA, the CDR3 is TGCGCCAGCAGCTTGGGACTAGCGGTAGACTACGAGCAGTACTTC.

A single count supports this clone. This chain connects TRBV11-2 to TRBJ1-2, with 7 bases identical to TRBD1. Germline CDR1 is SGHAT and CDR2 is FQNNGV. V gave up 0 bases and J gave up 4 bases; unmatched junction bases: 8. This CDR3 is built from 16 residues. CDR3 protein: CASSLDGQAPFYGYTF. CDR3 bases: TGTGCCAGCAGCTTAGACGGACAGGCCCCTTTCTATGGCTACACCTTC.

In the case of this clone: In the same sample, other DNA sequences code for this CDR3. The chain joins TRBV6-5 to TRBJ1-3; maybe TRBD1 (6 bases). The CDR3 contains 13 residues. Looked up from germline, CDR1 is MNHEY and CDR2 is SVGAGI. The germline V and J ends were trimmed by 6 bases and 4 bases, with 10 bases remaining between them. The CDR3 is CASSRGTGNTIYF. For the CDR3, the DNA is TGTGCCAGCAGCAGAGGGACAGGAAACACCATATATTTT.

The rearrangement links TRBV7-8 to TRBJ2-1, with a weak D call TRBD1 (6 bases). Germline loops: CDR1 SGHVS, CDR2 FQNEAQ. The CDR3 contains 15 residues. The ends were cut back, 3 bases at V and 12 bases at J, with 21 bases in the middle. CDR3 loop: CASSLGRGITKGQFF. The DNA for the CDR3 is TGTGCCAGCAGCTTGGGCAGGGGTATCACTAAGGGGCAGTTCTTC.

This chain links TRBV5-1 with TRBJ2-7; 8 positions agree with TRBD2. CDR3 length equals 15 residues. Trimming took 4 bases from V and 7 from J; bases not matched to a gene: 13. Germline values: CDR1 SGHRS, CDR2 YFSETQ. The CDR3 DNA reads TGCGCCAGCAGCCGGATTGAAGCGGGAGTCGGTGAGCAGTACTTC. Translating gives CASSRIEAGVGEQYF.

The V and J genes are TRBV2 and TRBJ1-2; D unresolved. CDR1 and CDR2 (germline): SNHLY, FYNNEI. The CDR3 is made up of 14 amino acids. The V end was cut by 4 bases, the J end by 0 bases, with 9 bases between. CDR3 loop: CASSAFVPNYGYTF. DNA for the CDR3: TGTGCCAGCAGTGCCTTTGTACCTAACTATGGCTACACCTTC.

Worth noting for this clone: One end of the junction does not line up with germline, which may come from a read error. The chain couples TRBV19 to TRBJ1-2; D uncertain. CDR1 is LNHDA and CDR2 is SQIVND in the germline V gene (reference sequence). The length of the CDR3 is 15 residues. CDR3 residues: CASSPQTPGSYGYAF. CDR3 nucleotide sequence: TGTGCCAGTAGTCCTCAAACCCCGGGGAGCTATGGCTACGCCTTC. Full variable domain (missing parts from reference TRBV19 and TRBJ1-2): DGGITQSPKYLFRKEGQNVTLSCEQNLNHDAMYWYRQDPGQGLRLIYYSQIVNDFQKGDIAEGYSVSREKKESFPLTVTSAQKNPTAFYLCASSPQTPGSYGYAFGSGTRLTVV.

J is TRBJ2-3 and V is TRBV19; unclear D gene. Germline assignment: CDR1 LNHDA and CDR2 SQIVND (reference sequence). With 4 bases removed from V and 2 bases from J, the gap between germline ends came to 4 bases. This CDR3 is 12 amino acids long. The CDR3, as DNA: TGTGCCAGTAGTACCGTCACAGATACGCAGTATTTT. Encoded protein: CASSTVTDTQYF. Filled out from reference TRBV19 and TRBJ2-3, the complete variable domain reads DGGITQSPKYLFRKEGQNVTLSCEQNLNHDAMYWYRQDPGQGLRLIYYSQIVNDFQKGDIAEGYSVSREKKESFPLTVTSAQKNPTAFYLCASSTVTDTQYFGPGTRLTVL.

This chain connects TRBV5-1 to TRBJ2-3, with 8 bases identical to TRBD2. Germline assignment: CDR1 SGHRS and CDR2 YFSETQ. The CDR3 spans 15 residues. The trim removed 2 bases at V and 5 bases at J, leaving 7 bases unmatched. CDR3 sequence reads: CASSLGPGLGDTQYF. In DNA form, the CDR3 reads TGCGCCAGCAGCTTAGGACCGGGACTAGGAGATACGCAGTATTTT.

The V call is TRBV18, the J call TRBJ1-2; D is perhaps TRBD1 (5 bases). CDR3 size: 15 residues. Germline CDR1 KGHSH, CDR2 LQKENI. Trimming took 0 bases from V and 6 from J, leaving 14 bases between them. The DNA for the CDR3 is TGTGCCAGCTCACCACCTGGAGAAGGGGTACATGGCTACACCTTC. This encodes CASSPPGEGVHGYTF.

This clone was seen once. This rearrangement joins TRBV27 to TRBJ1-5; maybe TRBD1 (5 bases). The germline gives CDR1 MNHEY, CDR2 SMNVEV (reference sequence). The CDR3 has 15 amino acids. V was cut by 7 bases and J by 7 bases, with 20 bases left in between. The CDR3 coding sequence is TGTGCCAGCACCCCTACGGGGGGGAGTAACCAGCCCCAGCATTTT. Protein product: CASTPTGGSNQPQHF.

The V call is TRBV18, the J call TRBJ2-7; 10 nucleotides align to TRBD2. The length of the CDR3 is 15 residues. Germline assignment: CDR1 KGHSH and CDR2 LQKENI. J lost 4 bases, V lost 3 bases, and 6 bases had no gene match. CDR3 region: CASSPGLAELYEQYF. CDR3 DNA: TGTGCCAGCTCACCTGGACTAGCGGAACTTTACGAGCAGTACTTC. The whole variable domain, remainder taken from reference TRBV18 and TRBJ2-7, is NAGVMQNPRHLVRRRGQEARLRCSPMKGHSHVYWYRQLPEEGLKFMVYLQKENIIDESGMPKERFSAEFPKEGPSILRIQQVVRGDSAAYFCASSPGLAELYEQYFGPGTRLTVT.

This rearrangement joins TRBV7-2 to TRBJ2-1; TRBD1 aligns across 8 bases. The CDR3 consists of 18 residues. V lost 6 bases, J lost 0 bases, and 13 bases stayed unmatched. The V gene's germline CDR1 is SGHTA and CDR2 FQGNSA. CDR3 DNA sequence: TGTGCCAGCAGGGTTTCGCCAGGGGGCTATAGCTCCTACAATGAGCAGTTCTTC. Translating it yields CASRVSPGGYSSYNEQFF.

The chain recombines TRBV19 with TRBJ1-5, with a weak D call TRBD1 (5 bases). There are 13 residues in the CDR3. Germline CDR1 reads LNHDA; CDR2 reads SQIVND (reference sequence). Deletions cut 5 bases from V and 4 bases from J, with 9 bases between. The DNA for the CDR3 is TGTGCCAGTAGTGTCCGACAGAATCAGCCCCAGCATTTT. As protein: CASSVRQNQPQHF.

This chain links TRBV29-1 with TRBJ2-2; TRBD2 aligns across 7 bases. The CDR3 totals 13 residues. Per germline, CDR1 SQVTM and CDR2 ANQGSEA. The trim removed 4 bases at V and 3 bases at J, leaving 2 bases unmatched. The CDR3 DNA is TGCAGCGTTGCGGGAGGAGACACCGGGGAGCTGTTTTTT. Encoded protein: CSVAGGDTGELFF.

The CDR3 DNA reads as TGTGCCAGCAGCCGCGACACAGATACGCAGTATTTT. It specifies CASSRDTDTQYF. The V call is TRBV11-3, the J call TRBJ2-3, with D hard to call. Trimming took off 5 bases at V and 2 bases at J, with 5 bases between the two ends. This CDR3 has 12 residues. From germline, CDR1 is SGHNT and CDR2 YENEEA.

The chain employs TRBV12-5 and TRBJ2-4; D possibly corresponds to TRBD1 (6 bases). The CDR3 sequence is 16 residues long. V was cut by 2 bases and J by 5 bases, with 16 bases left in between. Germline V gene sequence: CDR1 LGHNT, CDR2 FRNRAP. CDR3 sequence: CASGLSRQGTENIQYF. As DNA, the CDR3 is TGTGCTAGTGGTTTGTCCCGCCAGGGGACGGAAAACATTCAGTACTTC.